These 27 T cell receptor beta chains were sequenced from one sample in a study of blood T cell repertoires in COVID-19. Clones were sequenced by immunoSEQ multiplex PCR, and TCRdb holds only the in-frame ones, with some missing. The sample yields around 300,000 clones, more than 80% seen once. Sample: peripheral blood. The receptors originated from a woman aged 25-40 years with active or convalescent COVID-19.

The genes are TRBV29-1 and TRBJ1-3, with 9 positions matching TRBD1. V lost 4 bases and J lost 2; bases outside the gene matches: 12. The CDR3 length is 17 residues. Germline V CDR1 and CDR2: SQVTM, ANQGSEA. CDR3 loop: CSVVEGQGRITGNTIYF. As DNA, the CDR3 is TGCAGCGTTGTTGAGGGACAGGGAAGGATAACTGGAAACACCATATATTTT.

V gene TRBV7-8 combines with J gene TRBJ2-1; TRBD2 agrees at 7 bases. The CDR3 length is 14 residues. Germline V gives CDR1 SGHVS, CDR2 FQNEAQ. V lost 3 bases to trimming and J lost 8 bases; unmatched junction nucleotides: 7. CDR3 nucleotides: TGTGCCAGCAGCTTGGGGGGGACTTGGGATGAGCAGTTCTTC. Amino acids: CASSLGGTWDEQFF.

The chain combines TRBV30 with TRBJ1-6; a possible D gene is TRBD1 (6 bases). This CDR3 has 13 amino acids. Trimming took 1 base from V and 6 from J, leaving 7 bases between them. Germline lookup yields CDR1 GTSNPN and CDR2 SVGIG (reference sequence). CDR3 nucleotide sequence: TGTGCCTGGAGTGGGACAGCTAATTCACCCCTCCACTTT. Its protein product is CAWSGTANSPLHF.

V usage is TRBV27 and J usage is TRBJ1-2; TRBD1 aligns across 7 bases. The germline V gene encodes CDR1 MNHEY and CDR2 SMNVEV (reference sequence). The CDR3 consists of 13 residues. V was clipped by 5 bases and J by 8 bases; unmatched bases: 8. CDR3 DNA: TGTGCCAGCAGTCCTAACAGGGGTCGGGGCTACACCTTC. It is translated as CASSPNRGRGYTF.

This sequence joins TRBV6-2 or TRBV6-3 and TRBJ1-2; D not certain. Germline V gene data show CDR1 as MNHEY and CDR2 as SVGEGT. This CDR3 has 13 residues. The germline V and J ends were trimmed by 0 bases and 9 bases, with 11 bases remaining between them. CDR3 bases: TGTGCCAGCAGTTACTCGGCGTTGAGGAGCTACACCTTC. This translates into CASSYSALRSYTF.

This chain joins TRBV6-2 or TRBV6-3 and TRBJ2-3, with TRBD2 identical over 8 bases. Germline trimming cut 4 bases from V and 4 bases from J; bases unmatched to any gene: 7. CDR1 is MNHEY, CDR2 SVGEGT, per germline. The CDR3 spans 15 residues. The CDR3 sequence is CASSSGVAGPDTQYF. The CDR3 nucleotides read TGTGCCAGCAGTTCAGGGGTAGCGGGGCCAGATACGCAGTATTTT.

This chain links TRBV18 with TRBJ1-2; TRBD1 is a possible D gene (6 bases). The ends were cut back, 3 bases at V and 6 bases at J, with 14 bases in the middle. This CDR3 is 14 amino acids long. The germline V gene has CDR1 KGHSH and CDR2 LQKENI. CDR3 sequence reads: CASSPGQGEDGYTF. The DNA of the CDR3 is TGTGCCAGCTCACCGGGACAAGGAGAAGATGGCTACACCTTC.

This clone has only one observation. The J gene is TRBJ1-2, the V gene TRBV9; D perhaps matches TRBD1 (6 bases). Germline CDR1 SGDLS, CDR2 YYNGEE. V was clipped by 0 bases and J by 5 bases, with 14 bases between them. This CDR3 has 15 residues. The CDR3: CASSVVGNRAYGYTF. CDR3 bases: TGTGCCAGCAGCGTAGTGGGGAACAGGGCTTATGGCTACACCTTC.

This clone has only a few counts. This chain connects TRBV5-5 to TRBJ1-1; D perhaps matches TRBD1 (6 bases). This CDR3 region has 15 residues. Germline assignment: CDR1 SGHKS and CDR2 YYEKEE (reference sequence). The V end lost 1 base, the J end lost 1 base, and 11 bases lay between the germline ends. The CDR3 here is CASSLRAGENTEAFF. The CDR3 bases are TGTGCCAGCAGCTTGCGGGCAGGGGAGAACACTGAAGCTTTCTTT.

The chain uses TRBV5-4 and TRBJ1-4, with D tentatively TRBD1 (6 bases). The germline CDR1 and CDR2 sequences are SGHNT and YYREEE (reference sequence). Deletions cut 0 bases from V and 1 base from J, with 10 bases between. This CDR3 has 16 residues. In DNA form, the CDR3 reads TGTGCCAGCAGCTTGGGAGGGGGGGGAACTAATGAAAAACTGTTTTTT. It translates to CASSLGGGGTNEKLFF.

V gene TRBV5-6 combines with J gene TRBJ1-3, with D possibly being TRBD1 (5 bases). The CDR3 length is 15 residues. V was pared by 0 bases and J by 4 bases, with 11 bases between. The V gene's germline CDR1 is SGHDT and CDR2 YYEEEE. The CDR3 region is CASSLGGAQGNTIYF. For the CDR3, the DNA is TGTGCCAGCAGCTTGGGTGGGGCACAAGGAAACACCATATATTTT.

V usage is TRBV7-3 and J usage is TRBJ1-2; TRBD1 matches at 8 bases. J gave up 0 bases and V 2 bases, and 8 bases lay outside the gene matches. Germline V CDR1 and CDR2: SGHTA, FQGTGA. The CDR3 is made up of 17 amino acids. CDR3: CASSLLPGQETNYGYTF. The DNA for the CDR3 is TGTGCCAGCAGCTTACTACCGGGACAGGAGACTAACTATGGCTACACCTTC.

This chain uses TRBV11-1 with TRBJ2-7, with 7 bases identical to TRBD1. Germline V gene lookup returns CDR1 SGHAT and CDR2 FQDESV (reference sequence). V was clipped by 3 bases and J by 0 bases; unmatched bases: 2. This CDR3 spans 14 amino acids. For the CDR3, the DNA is TGTGCCAGCAGCTTGACAGGGAGCTCCTACGAGCAGTACTTC. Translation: CASSLTGSSYEQYF.

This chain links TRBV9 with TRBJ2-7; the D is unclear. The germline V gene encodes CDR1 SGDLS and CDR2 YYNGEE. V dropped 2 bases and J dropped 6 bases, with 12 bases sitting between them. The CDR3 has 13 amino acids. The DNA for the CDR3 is TGTGCCAGCAGCGTTTTAGGAGACGGCGAGCAGTACTTC. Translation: CASSVLGDGEQYF.

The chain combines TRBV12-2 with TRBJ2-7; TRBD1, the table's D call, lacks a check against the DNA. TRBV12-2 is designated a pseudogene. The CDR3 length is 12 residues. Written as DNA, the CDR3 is TGTGCAAGTCGCTCGGTAGGGGGAGCCGCACTCTTC. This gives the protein CASRSVGGAALF.

The CDR3 region is CASRRGGARTQYF. DNA for the CDR3: TGTGCCAGCAGACGCGGGGGGGCGCGTACGCAGTATTTT. V and J are TRBV27 and TRBJ2-3; 9 bases agree with TRBD2. V was pared by 6 bases and J by 8 bases, with 6 bases of the junction left unmatched. CDR3 size: 13 residues. Germline values: CDR1 MNHEY, CDR2 SMNVEV (reference sequence).

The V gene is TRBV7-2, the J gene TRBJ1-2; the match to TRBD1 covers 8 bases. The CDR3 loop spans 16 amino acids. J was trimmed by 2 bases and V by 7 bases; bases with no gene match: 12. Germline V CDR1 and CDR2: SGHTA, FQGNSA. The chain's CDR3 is CASNLAGTGGNYGYTF. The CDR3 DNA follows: TGTGCCAGCAACCTAGCTGGTACAGGGGGAAACTATGGCTACACCTTC.

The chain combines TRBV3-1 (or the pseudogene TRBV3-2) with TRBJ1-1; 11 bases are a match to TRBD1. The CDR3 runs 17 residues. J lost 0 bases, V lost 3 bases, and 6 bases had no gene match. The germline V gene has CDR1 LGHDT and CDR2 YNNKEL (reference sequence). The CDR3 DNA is TGTGCCAGCAGCCACCGGGACAGGGGGGCCATGAACACTGAAGCTTTCTTT. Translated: CASSHRDRGAMNTEAFF.

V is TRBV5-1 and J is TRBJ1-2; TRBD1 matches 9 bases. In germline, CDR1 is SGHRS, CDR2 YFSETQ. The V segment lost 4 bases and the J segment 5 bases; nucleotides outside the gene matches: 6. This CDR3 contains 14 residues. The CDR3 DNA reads TGCGCCAGCAGCGCCCCGGGACAGGGTTATGGCTACACCTTC. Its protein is CASSAPGQGYGYTF.

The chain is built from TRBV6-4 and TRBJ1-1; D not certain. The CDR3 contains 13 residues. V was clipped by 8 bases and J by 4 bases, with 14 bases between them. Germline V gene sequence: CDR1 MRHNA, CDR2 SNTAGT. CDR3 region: CASAGRECTEAFF. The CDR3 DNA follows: TGTGCCAGCGCCGGGCGGGAGTGCACTGAAGCTTTCTTT.

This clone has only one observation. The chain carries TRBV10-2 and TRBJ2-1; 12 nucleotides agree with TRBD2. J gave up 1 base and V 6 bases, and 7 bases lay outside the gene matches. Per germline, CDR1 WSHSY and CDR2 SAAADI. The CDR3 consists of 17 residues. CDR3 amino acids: CASRTSGGPGSYNEQFF. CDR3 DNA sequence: TGCGCCAGCAGGACTAGCGGGGGCCCAGGGTCCTACAATGAGCAGTTCTTC.

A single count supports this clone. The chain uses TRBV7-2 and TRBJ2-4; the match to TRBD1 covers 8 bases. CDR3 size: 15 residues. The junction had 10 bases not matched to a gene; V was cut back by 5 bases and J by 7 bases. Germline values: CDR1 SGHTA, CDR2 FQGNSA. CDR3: CASSLLRTGTNIQYF. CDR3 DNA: TGTGCCAGCAGCCTACTCCGGACAGGGACTAACATTCAGTACTTC.

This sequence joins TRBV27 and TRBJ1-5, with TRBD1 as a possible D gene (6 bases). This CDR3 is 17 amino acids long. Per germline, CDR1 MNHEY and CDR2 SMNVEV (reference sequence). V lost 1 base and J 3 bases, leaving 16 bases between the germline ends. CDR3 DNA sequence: TGTGCCAGCAGTTTATGGGGGCAGGGGCGTTCCAATCAGCCCCAGCATTTT. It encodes CASSLWGQGRSNQPQHF.

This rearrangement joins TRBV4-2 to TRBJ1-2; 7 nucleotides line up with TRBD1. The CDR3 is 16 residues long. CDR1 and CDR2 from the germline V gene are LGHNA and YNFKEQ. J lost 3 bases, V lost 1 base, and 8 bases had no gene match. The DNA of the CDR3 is TGTGCCAGCAGCCAAGCTGCAGGGGGAAAAGACTATGGCTACACCTTC. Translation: CASSQAAGGKDYGYTF.

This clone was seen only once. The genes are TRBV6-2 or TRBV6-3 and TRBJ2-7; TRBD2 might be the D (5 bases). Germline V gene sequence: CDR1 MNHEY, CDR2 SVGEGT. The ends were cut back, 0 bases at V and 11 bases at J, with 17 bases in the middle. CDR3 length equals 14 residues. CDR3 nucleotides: TGTGCCAGCAGTTACTCGATGATGGGTAAAGCGGAGTACTTC. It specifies CASSYSMMGKAEYF.

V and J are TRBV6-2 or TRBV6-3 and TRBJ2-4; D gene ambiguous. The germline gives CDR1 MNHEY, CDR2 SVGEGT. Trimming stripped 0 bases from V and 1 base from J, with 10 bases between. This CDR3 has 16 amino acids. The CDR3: CASSYSSRFAKNIQYF. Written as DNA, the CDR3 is TGTGCCAGCAGTTACTCGAGCAGGTTTGCCAAAAACATTCAGTACTTC.

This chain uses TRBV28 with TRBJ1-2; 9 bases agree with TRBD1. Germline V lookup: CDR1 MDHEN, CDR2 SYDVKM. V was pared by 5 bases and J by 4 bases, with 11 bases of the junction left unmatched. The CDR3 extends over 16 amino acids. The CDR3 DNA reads TGTGCCAGCAGTACCCCGGGTGGGACAGGGACCTATGGCTACACCTTC. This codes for CASSTPGGTGTYGYTF.